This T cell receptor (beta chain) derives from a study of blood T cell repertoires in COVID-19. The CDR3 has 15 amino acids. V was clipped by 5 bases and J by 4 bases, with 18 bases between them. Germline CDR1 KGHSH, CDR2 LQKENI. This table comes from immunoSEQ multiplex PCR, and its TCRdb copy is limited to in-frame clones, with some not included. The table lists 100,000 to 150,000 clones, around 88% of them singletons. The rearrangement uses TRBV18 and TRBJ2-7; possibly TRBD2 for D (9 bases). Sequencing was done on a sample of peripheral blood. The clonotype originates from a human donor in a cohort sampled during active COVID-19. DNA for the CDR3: TGTGCCAGCTCAGCGGGGGGGACAGGAGCTTACGAGCAGTACTTC. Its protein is CASSAGGTGAYEQYF.